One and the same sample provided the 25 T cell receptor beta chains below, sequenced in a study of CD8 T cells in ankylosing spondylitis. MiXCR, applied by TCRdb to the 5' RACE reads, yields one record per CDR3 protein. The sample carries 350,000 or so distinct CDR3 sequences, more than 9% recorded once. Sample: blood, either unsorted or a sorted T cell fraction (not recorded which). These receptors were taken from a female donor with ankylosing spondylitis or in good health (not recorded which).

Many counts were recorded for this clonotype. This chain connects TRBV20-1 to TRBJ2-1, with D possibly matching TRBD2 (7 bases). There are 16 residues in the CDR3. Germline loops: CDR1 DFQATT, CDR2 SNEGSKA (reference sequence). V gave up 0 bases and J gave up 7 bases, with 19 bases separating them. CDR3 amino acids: CSARDGRWGGENEQFF. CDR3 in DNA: TGCAGTGCTAGAGATGGGCGGTGGGGGGGCGAGAATGAGCAGTTCTTC.

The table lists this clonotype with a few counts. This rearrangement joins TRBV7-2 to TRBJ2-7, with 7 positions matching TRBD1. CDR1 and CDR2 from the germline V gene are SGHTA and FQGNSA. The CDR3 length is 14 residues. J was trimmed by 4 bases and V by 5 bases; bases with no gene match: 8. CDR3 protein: CASSNRGGEYEQYF. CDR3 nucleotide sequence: TGTGCCAGCAGCAACAGGGGTGGTGAGTACGAGCAGTACTTC.

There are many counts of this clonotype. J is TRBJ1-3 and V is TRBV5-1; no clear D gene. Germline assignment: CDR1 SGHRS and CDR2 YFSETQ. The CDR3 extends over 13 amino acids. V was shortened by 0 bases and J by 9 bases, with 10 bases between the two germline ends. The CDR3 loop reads CASSLDGSGTIYF. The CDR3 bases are TGCGCCAGCAGCTTGGATGGGTCCGGCACCATATATTTT. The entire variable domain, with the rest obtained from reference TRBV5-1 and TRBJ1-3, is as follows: KAGVTQTPRYLIKTRGQQVTLSCSPISGHRSVSWYQQTPGQGLQFLFEYFSETQRNKGNFPGRFSGRQFSNSRSEMNVSTLELGDSALYLCASSLDGSGTIYFGEGSWLTVV.

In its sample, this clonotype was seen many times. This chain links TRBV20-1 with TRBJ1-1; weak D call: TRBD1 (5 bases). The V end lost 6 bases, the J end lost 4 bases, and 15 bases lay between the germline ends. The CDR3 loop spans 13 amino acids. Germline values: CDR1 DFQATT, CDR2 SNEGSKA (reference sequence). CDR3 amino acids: CSAESSGGTEAFF. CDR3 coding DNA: TGCAGTGCCGAGTCATCCGGGGGCACTGAAGCTTTCTTT.

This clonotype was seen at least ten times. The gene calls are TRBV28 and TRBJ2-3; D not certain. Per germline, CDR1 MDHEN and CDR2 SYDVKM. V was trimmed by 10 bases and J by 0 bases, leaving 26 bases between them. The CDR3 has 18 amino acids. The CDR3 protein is CAIGFVPDDRRSTDTQYF. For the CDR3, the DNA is TGTGCCATCGGATTTGTGCCGGACGACCGAAGAAGCACAGATACGCAGTATTTT.

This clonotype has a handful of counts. CDR3 residues: CASSETPGTSGYEQYF. CDR3 sequence (DNA): TGCGCCAGCAGTGAGACCCCAGGGACTAGCGGTTACGAGCAGTACTTC. J is TRBJ2-7 and V is TRBV10-1, with TRBD2 matching over 11 bases. Germline V CDR1 and CDR2: WNHNN, SYGVQD (reference sequence). V lost 2 bases and J lost 4; bases outside the gene matches: 7. The CDR3 length is 16 residues.

CDR3 in amino acids: CASSLGTKNEQYF. The CDR3 nucleotides read TGTGCCAGCAGTTTAGGGACAAAGAACGAGCAGTACTTC. The V call is TRBV27, the J call TRBJ2-7, with D perhaps matching TRBD1 (6 bases). Germline CDR1 is MNHEY and CDR2 is SMNVEV (reference sequence). Trimming removed 2 bases at V and 5 bases at J, with 10 bases between. The CDR3 sequence is 13 residues long.

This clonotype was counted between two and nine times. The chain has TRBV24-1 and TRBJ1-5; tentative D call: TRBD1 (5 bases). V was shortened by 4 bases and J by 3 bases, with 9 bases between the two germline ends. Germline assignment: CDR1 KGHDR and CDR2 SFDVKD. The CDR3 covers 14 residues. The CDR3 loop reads CATSEGRDNQPQHF. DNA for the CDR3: TGTGCCACCAGTGAGGGCAGGGACAATCAGCCCCAGCATTTT.

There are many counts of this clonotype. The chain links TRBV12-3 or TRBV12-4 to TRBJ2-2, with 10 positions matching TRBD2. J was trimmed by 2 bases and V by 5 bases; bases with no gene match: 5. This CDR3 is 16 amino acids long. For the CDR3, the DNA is TGTGCCAGCAGTCCCGGACTAGCGGAAAACACCGGGGAGCTGTTTTTT. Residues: CASSPGLAENTGELFF.

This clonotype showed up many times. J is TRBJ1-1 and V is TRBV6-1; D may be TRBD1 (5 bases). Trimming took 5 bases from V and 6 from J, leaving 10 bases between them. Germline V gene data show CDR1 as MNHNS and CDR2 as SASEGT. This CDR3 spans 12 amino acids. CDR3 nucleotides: TGTGCCAGCAGTCCCTGGGGGGCTGAAGCTTTCTTT. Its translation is CASSPWGAEAFF.

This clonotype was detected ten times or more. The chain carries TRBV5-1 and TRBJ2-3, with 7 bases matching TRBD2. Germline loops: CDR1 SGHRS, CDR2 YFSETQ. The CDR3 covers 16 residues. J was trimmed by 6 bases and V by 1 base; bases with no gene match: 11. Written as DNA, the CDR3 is TGCGCCAGCAGCTTGTCGGCAGCCCGGGGAGGGGATACGCAGTATTTT. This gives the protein CASSLSAARGGDTQYF.

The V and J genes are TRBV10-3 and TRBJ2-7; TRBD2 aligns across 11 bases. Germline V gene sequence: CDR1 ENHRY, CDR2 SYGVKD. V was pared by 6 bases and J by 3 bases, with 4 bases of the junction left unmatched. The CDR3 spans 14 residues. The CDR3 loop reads CAIRSSGGGYEQYF. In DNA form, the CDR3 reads TGTGCCATCAGGAGTAGCGGGGGGGGCTACGAGCAGTACTTC.

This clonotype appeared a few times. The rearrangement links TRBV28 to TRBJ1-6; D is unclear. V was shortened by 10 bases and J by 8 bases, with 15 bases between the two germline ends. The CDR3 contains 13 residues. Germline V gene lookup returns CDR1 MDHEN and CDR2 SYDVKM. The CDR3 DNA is TGTGCCACTCAAGACGGGCAATATTCACCCCTCCACTTT. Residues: CATQDGQYSPLHF.

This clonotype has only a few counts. The CDR3 loop reads CASSQDIGGSGNTIYF. In DNA form, the CDR3 reads TGTGCCAGCAGCCAAGATATCGGGGGGTCTGGAAACACCATATATTTT. This chain uses TRBV3-1 with TRBJ1-3, with D possibly matching TRBD1 (5 bases). This CDR3 is built from 16 residues. V shed 0 bases and J shed 1 base, with 10 bases lying between them. Per germline, CDR1 LGHDT and CDR2 YNNKEL (reference sequence).

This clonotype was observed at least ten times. CDR3 in amino acids: CATSDFKQGLGNEQFF. The CDR3 DNA reads as TGTGCCACCAGTGATTTCAAACAGGGGTTGGGGAATGAGCAGTTCTTC. The chain is built from TRBV24-1 and TRBJ2-1; TRBD1 matches 7 bases. The CDR3 totals 16 residues. With 1 base clipped from V and 7 bases from J, the junction kept 9 bases outside the gene matches. In germline, CDR1 is KGHDR, CDR2 SFDVKD.

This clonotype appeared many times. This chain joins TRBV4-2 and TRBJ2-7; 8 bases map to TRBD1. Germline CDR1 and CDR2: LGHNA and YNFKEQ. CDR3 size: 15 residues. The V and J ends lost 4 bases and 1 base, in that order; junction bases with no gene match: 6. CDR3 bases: TGTGCCAGCAGCCGGGTGCAGGGGGCGTCCTACGAGCAGTACTTC. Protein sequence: CASSRVQGASYEQYF.

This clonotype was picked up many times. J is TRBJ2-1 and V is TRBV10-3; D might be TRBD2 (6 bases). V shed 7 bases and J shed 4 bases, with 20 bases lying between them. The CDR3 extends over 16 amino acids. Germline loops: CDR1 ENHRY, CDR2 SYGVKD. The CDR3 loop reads CAITLGRDSTYNEQFF. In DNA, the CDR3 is TGTGCCATCACCCTAGGCCGGGACTCGACATACAATGAGCAGTTCTTC.

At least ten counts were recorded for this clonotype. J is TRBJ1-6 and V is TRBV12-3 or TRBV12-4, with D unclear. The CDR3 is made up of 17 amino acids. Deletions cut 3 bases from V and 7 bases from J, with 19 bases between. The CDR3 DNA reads TGTGCCAGCAGTTTTAATTTTGGGGATCATAGGAATTCACCCCTCCACTTT. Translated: CASSFNFGDHRNSPLHF.

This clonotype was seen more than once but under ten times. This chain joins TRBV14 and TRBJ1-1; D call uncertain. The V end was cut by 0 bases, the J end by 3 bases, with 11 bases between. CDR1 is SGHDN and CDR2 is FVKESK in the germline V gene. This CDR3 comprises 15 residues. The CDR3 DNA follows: TGTGCCAGCAGCCAAGACGGAGGCCGGGACACTGAAGCTTTCTTT. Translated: CASSQDGGRDTEAFF.

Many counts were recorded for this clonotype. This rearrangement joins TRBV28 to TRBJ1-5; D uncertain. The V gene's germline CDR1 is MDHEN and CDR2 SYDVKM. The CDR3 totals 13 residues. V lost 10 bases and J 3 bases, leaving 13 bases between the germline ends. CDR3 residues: CATKGRDNQPQHF. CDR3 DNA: TGTGCCACCAAGGGCAGAGACAATCAGCCCCAGCATTTT.

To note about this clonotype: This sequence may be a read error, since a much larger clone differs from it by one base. The CDR3 loop reads CARTPRGGNTEAFF. The CDR3 DNA is TGTGCCAGAACCCCGCGGGGAGGGAACACTGAAGCTTTCTTT. This sequence joins TRBV7-2 and TRBJ1-1; the D is unclear. V lost 9 bases and J 1 base, leaving 15 bases between the germline ends. The germline V gene has CDR1 SGHTA and CDR2 FQGNSA. The CDR3 consists of 14 residues.

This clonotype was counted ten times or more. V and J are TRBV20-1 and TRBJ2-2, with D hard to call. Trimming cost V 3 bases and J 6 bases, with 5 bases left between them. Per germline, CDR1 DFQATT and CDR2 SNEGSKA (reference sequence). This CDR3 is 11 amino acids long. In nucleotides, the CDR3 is TGCAGTGCTAGGCATTCCGGGGAGCTGTTTTTT. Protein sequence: CSARHSGELFF.

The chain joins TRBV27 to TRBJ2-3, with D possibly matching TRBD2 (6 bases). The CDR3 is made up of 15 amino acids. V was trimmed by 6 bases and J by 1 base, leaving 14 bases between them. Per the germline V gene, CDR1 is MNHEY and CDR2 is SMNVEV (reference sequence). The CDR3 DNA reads TGTGCCAGCAGATCGGGACTTCTGGGCACAGATACGCAGTATTTT. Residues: CASRSGLLGTDTQYF.

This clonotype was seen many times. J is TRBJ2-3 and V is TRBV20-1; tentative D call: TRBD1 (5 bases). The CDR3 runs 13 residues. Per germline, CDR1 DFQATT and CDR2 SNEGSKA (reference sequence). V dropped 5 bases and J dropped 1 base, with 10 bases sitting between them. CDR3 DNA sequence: TGCAGTGCTCAAGGGGTCGGCACAGATACGCAGTATTTT. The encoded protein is CSAQGVGTDTQYF.

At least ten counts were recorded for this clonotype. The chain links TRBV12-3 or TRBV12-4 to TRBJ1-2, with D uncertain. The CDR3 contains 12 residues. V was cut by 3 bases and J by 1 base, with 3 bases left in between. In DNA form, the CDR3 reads TGTGCCAGCAGTTTCGATAACTATGGCTACACCTTC. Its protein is CASSFDNYGYTF.